Below, one TCR beta chain is given with its context. Germline lookup yields CDR1 MDHEN and CDR2 SYDVKM. Deletions cut 3 bases from V and 3 bases from J, with 26 bases between. This CDR3 contains 19 residues. This specimen comes from a study of T cells in Graves' hyperthyroidism and ophthalmopathy. Amplified TCR beta CDR3 regions came from RNA transcripts. TCR CDR3 regions were first amplified by RT-PCR with HTBI primers. TCRdb itself ran the multiplex PCR reads through MiXCR, one entry per CDR3 protein. The table shows 250,000 or so distinct CDR3 sequences, with 15% occurring only once. This clonotype originated in a woman in her forties or fifties with Graves' hyperthyroidism that later progressed to Graves' ophthalmopathy. The chain employs TRBV28 and TRBJ1-2; maybe TRBD1 (5 bases). Sequencing input: blood. The CDR3 is CASSFVSRQRQLRDYGYTF. CDR3 nucleotide sequence: TGTGCCAGCAGTTTTGTCTCTCGACAGCGGCAACTGCGTGACTATGGCTACACCTTC.